The 13 T cell receptor beta chains given below trace back to one sample, sequenced in a study of cytomegalovirus exposure and HLA in healthy donors. 13 Jbeta primers and 60 Vbeta primers were used for the PCR. Clones were sequenced by immunoSEQ multiplex PCR, and TCRdb holds only the in-frame ones, with some missing. The top ten clones hold about 3% of a sample with roughly 190,000 clones, around 67% of them seen once. Sequenced material: PBMCs. Every receptor here comes from a woman aged 25 to 39 in good health and CMV-seropositive.

This chain joins TRBV27 and TRBJ2-7; 8 positions agree with TRBD1. With 4 bases clipped from V and 7 bases from J, the junction kept 3 bases outside the gene matches. This CDR3 region has 12 residues. CDR1 and CDR2 from the germline V gene are MNHEY and SMNVEV (reference sequence). CDR3 coding DNA: TGTGCCAGCAGTTCCAGGGGGCTTGAGCAGTACTTC. Encoded protein: CASSSRGLEQYF.

This clone has a single count. The chain carries TRBV28 and TRBJ2-1; D gene ambiguous. This CDR3 is built from 14 residues. With 7 bases removed from V and 0 bases from J, the gap between germline ends came to 10 bases. Germline lookup yields CDR1 MDHEN and CDR2 SYDVKM. CDR3 loop: CASTPPGSYNEQFF. In nucleotides, the CDR3 is TGTGCCAGCACTCCCCCCGGCTCCTACAATGAGCAGTTCTTC.

This sequence joins TRBV27 and TRBJ2-7; D perhaps matches TRBD1 (6 bases). The length of the CDR3 is 14 residues. V lost 3 bases and J 4 bases, leaving 13 bases between the germline ends. Germline lookup yields CDR1 MNHEY and CDR2 SMNVEV (reference sequence). CDR3 sequence (DNA): TGTGCCAGCAGTTTCTCCCGGACAGCATACGAGCAGTACTTC. Its protein product is CASSFSRTAYEQYF.

The chain combines TRBV29-1 with TRBJ2-3, with D possibly matching TRBD2 (6 bases). V lost 8 bases, J lost 0 bases, and 15 bases lay in between. The germline V gene encodes CDR1 SQVTM and CDR2 ANQGSEA. The CDR3 length is 14 residues. The CDR3 spells CSIASATSTDTQYF. CDR3 bases: TGCAGCATAGCTAGCGCAACGAGCACAGATACGCAGTATTTT.

V gene TRBV5-1 combines with J gene TRBJ2-3; D perhaps matches TRBD2 (5 bases). The V end lost 3 bases, the J end lost 0 bases, and 11 bases lay between the germline ends. Germline values: CDR1 SGHRS, CDR2 YFSETQ. The CDR3 covers 15 residues. CDR3 nucleotides: TGCGCCAGCAGCTCAGCGGAACTGAGCACAGATACGCAGTATTTT. Translated: CASSSAELSTDTQYF.

The J gene is TRBJ2-7, the V gene TRBV27; 7 bases fit TRBD2. CDR1 is MNHEY and CDR2 is SMNVEV in the germline V gene (reference sequence). The V gene end was trimmed by 8 bases and the J gene end by 5 bases; junction bases not matched to a gene: 12. This CDR3 comprises 14 residues. The CDR3 bases are TGTGCCAGCTCTGAGCGTGGGAGGGTGAACGAGCAGTACTTC. Protein: CASSERGRVNEQYF.

The chain carries TRBV28 and TRBJ2-1; D is possibly TRBD1 (6 bases). In germline, CDR1 is MDHEN, CDR2 SYDVKM. CDR3 length: 14 amino acids. V was trimmed by 1 base and J by 7 bases, leaving 11 bases between them. CDR3 protein: CASSLSGEWNEQFF. CDR3 coding DNA: TGTGCCAGCAGTTTATCAGGGGAGTGGAATGAGCAGTTCTTC.

CDR3 coding DNA: TGTGCCAGCAGCATACACCACACTAGGACAGGGGGAAGCACCGGGGAGCTGTTTTTT. Encoded protein: CASSIHHTRTGGSTGELFF. The J gene is TRBJ2-2, the V gene TRBV28; 10 bases are shared with TRBD1. CDR3 length: 19 amino acids. J gave up 4 bases and V 6 bases, and 17 bases lay outside the gene matches. In germline, CDR1 is MDHEN, CDR2 SYDVKM.

The CDR3 is CASSLGGGETQYF. CDR3 bases: TGTGCCAGCAGCCTCGGAGGTGGAGAGACCCAGTACTTC. The chain joins TRBV5-5 to TRBJ2-5; a weak D match, TRBD2 (5 bases). The CDR3 extends over 13 amino acids. V was shortened by 4 bases and J by 4 bases, with 11 bases between the two germline ends. CDR1 SGHKS and CDR2 YYEKEE come from the germline V gene (reference sequence).

This clone was counted a single time. The rearrangement joins TRBV5-4 to TRBJ2-7; TRBD2 matches 7 bases. The germline V gene has CDR1 SGHNT and CDR2 YYREEE (reference sequence). The CDR3 extends over 15 amino acids. V shed 0 bases and J 4 bases; nucleotides not matched to a gene: 7. In DNA, the CDR3 is TGTGCCAGCAGCTTGGGAGCGGGACCCTCTTACGAGCAGTACTTC. Translated: CASSLGAGPSYEQYF. Supplemented by reference TRBV5-4 and TRBJ2-7, the full variable domain reads ETGVTQSPTHLIKTRGQQVTLRCSSQSGHNTVSWYQQALGQGPQFIFQYYREEENGRGNFPPRFSGLQFPNYSSELNVNALELDDSALYLCASSLGAGPSYEQYFGPGTRLTVT.

CDR3 nucleotide sequence: TGTGCCAGCAGCTTAGCCACTAGTCTCAATGAGCAGTTCTTC. It translates to CASSLATSLNEQFF. The rearrangement joins TRBV7-9 to TRBJ2-1; a weak D match, TRBD2 (5 bases). Germline loops: CDR1 SEHNR, CDR2 FQNEAQ (reference sequence). CDR3 length: 14 residues. V was pared by 0 bases and J by 6 bases, with 9 bases between.

This chain connects TRBV11-2 to TRBJ1-2, with D unclear. The CDR3 has 15 amino acids. V was cut by 5 bases and J by 3 bases, with 16 bases left in between. Germline CDR1 reads SGHAT; CDR2 reads FQNNGV. CDR3 loop: CASSRGPEGDYGYTF. As DNA, the CDR3 is TGTGCCAGCAGCCGCGGGCCCGAAGGAGACTATGGCTACACCTTC.

The genes are TRBV12-5 and TRBJ2-1; D possibly corresponds to TRBD1 (6 bases). This CDR3 has 12 residues. Germline CDR1 is LGHNT and CDR2 is FRNRAP. V lost 4 bases and J 8 bases, leaving 9 bases between the germline ends. The CDR3 here is CASGWGQHEQFF. The CDR3 region has the DNA TGTGCTAGTGGTTGGGGACAACATGAGCAGTTCTTC.